This record looks at one T cell receptor (beta chain) sequence and its context. The specificity of this receptor is unknown. Base qualities are not at hand, and no much larger clone is one base apart. TCRbeta CDR3 regions were amplified from genomic DNA using the immunoSEQ Assay, a bias-controlled multiplex PCR. Concerning the study's data processing: The number of nucleated cells in each sample was estimated by amplification of reference gene primers within the assay. To quantify the absolute abundance of each unique TCRbeta CDR3 rearrangement, sequence reads were collapsed and filtered. For each sample, productive Simpson clonality was calculated as the square root of Simpson's diversity index across productive rearrangements. Sourced from immuneACCESS, this table was stored by TCRdb with only in-frame sequences that have V and J called. A share of the clones is absent; for the studies checked, an unresolved V gene accounts for under half, and the remainder has no known explanation. For V, J and clone size, that table is used; D and trimming come from the DNA. The sample table records around 69,000 clones; approximately 81% of these occur just once. The leading ten clones occupy approximately 8.8% of the sample.

These data are taken from a study of blood T cell repertoires in COVID-19 (TCRdb year 2020). Background for the entire study: The collaborator samples originated in the United States, Italy and Spain and spanned the acute and convalescent phases of COVID-19. Deeply sampled blood TCRbeta repertoires from subjects exposed to, actively infected with, or recovered from COVID-19 were included in the dataset. The repertoires were made available in a free public database intended to serve as a resource for research on the immune response to SARS-CoV-2. Where available, HLA class I and class II types were taken from metadata supplied by the sample provider and were not determined by assay-based typing. Samples were obtained from the ongoing ImmuneRACE study (first 160 participants) and from about 1,300 subjects provided by 6 global collaborators. The material from the prospective study consisted of cDNA or gDNA derived from T cells, B-cell-depleted T cells, or PBMCs. A de-identified subject ID, COVID-19 status, age in years and sex were almost always included in the sample metadata. Summary of the overall study and its limitations: The amount of clinical and demographic metadata varied by source and participant and was provided uncurated.

CDR1 and CDR2 are read off the germline V gene as MNHEY and SVGEGT. Its CDR3 holds 12 amino acids, cysteine through phenylalanine. Kept here is only the CDR3 DNA, which spans 36 bases and is read in frame from base 1. Trimming removed 6 bases from V and 9 bases from J, leaving 12 bases between the germline ends. The collaborating institutions used their own protocols to collect whole blood in K2EDTA tubes. For TCRbeta analysis, collaborator samples were shipped as frozen whole blood, as isolated PBMCs, or as DNA extracted from either sample type. Sequenced: peripheral blood. The chain is made from TRBV6-2 or TRBV6-3 and TRBJ2-1; no D segment can be confidently identified. The TCR sequence derives from a man over 45 with active COVID-19. The CDR3 reads CASSRAFGEQFF. The bases are TGTGCCAGCAGCCGGGCCTTCGGTGAGCAGTTCTTC.